One sample yielded the 20 T cell receptor beta chains listed below, sequenced in a study of cytomegalovirus exposure and HLA in healthy donors. Both 60 Vbeta primers and 13 Jbeta primers went into the PCR. Sequencing was performed with immunoSEQ multiplex PCR; in TCRdb, only in-frame clones are kept and a portion is missing. The sample has about 220,000 clones, 82% seen once; the top ten hold 6%. The sequencing input was PBMCs. These receptors came from a man aged 40-49 years in good health and CMV-seropositive.

The chain combines TRBV5-1 with TRBJ1-1, with 7 bases lining up with TRBD1. J was trimmed by 4 bases and V by 4 bases; bases with no gene match: 4. This CDR3 contains 13 residues. Germline CDR1 is SGHRS and CDR2 is YFSETQ. CDR3 protein: CASSAQGITEAFF. The CDR3 DNA sequence: TGCGCCAGCAGCGCACAGGGGATCACTGAAGCTTTCTTT.

The chain has TRBV19 and TRBJ1-1; tentatively, D is TRBD1 (6 bases). V shed 5 bases and J shed 0 bases, with 13 bases lying between them. The germline gives CDR1 LNHDA, CDR2 SQIVND (reference sequence). The CDR3 loop spans 15 amino acids. The CDR3 coding sequence is TGTGCCAGTAGTCCCCTGGGGGGGCTGAACACTGAAGCTTTCTTT. Its protein is CASSPLGGLNTEAFF.

DNA for the CDR3: TGTGCCAGCAGTCCCCGTCTAGTGGGCTCCTACAATGAGCAGTTCTTC. Its protein is CASSPRLVGSYNEQFF. V gene TRBV28 combines with J gene TRBJ2-1; D call uncertain. The V gene lost 5 bases and the J gene lost 0 bases, with 14 bases spanning the gap. The CDR3 runs to 16 residues. CDR1 and CDR2 from the germline V gene are MDHEN and SYDVKM.

The chain combines TRBV19 with TRBJ1-2; 10 nucleotides align to TRBD1. Looked up from germline, CDR1 is LNHDA and CDR2 is SQIVND (reference sequence). The CDR3 spans 15 residues. V was clipped by 4 bases and J by 5 bases; unmatched bases: 7. The CDR3 loop reads CASSRGDRGPYGYTF. CDR3 DNA sequence: TGTGCCAGTAGTAGGGGGGACAGGGGACCATATGGCTACACCTTC.

In the case of this clone: The sample holds other DNA sequences that translate to the same CDR3. The V gene is TRBV7-3, the J gene TRBJ2-3, with D possibly TRBD1 on 5 matching bases. Germline V gene lookup returns CDR1 SGHTA and CDR2 FQGTGA. This CDR3 comprises 12 residues. Trimming left V 5 bases short and J 5 bases short, with 8 bases between. The CDR3 DNA reads as TGTGCCAGCAGCCTGCAGGGAGATACGCAGTATTTT. Protein sequence: CASSLQGDTQYF.

V usage is TRBV18 and J usage is TRBJ1-1; the match to TRBD1 covers 7 bases. The CDR3 covers 14 residues. Trimming took 3 bases from V and 6 from J; bases not matched to a gene: 7. Germline CDR1 and CDR2: KGHSH and LQKENI. The CDR3 spells CASSPSDRVPEAFF. The CDR3 DNA follows: TGTGCCAGCTCACCTTCAGACAGGGTACCTGAAGCTTTCTTT.

The J gene is TRBJ2-7, the V gene TRBV6-1; TRBD2 aligns across 7 bases. The length of the CDR3 is 13 residues. Germline loops: CDR1 MNHNS, CDR2 SASEGT. The J segment lost 0 bases and the V segment lost 11 bases, leaving 7 bases of the junction unmatched. The CDR3 loop reads CAGPSGLSYEQYV. The DNA of the CDR3 is TGTGCCGGCCCTAGCGGACTCTCCTACGAGCAGTACGTC.

The CDR3 spells CASSSTGGSYNEQFF. In nucleotides, the CDR3 is TGCGCCAGCAGTTCTACGGGGGGGTCCTACAATGAGCAGTTCTTC. This chain joins TRBV5-1 and TRBJ2-1; TRBD2 matches 8 bases. Germline values: CDR1 SGHRS, CDR2 YFSETQ. The trim removed 5 bases at V and 1 base at J, leaving 5 bases unmatched. The CDR3 has 15 residues.

This clone appeared a few times. V and J are TRBV5-6 and TRBJ1-3; D unresolved. This CDR3 contains 13 residues. The V gene lost 1 base and the J gene lost 4 bases, with 6 bases spanning the gap. Germline V gene sequence: CDR1 SGHDT, CDR2 YYEEEE. CDR3 sequence (DNA): TGTGCCAGCAGCTTGAGCTCCGGAAACACCATATATTTT. This encodes CASSLSSGNTIYF.

The genes are TRBV7-3 and TRBJ2-7; 10 bases are shared with TRBD2. Germline values: CDR1 SGHTA, CDR2 FQGTGA. The CDR3 sequence is 15 residues long. With V trimmed by 1 base and J by 2 bases, 2 bases remained unmatched. In DNA form, the CDR3 reads TGTGCCAGCAGCTTAAGAGCGGGAGGGGCCTACGAGCAGTACTTC. Translated, it gives CASSLRAGGAYEQYF.

This chain links TRBV6-1 with TRBJ2-3, with 10 nucleotides matching TRBD1. The J segment lost 1 base and the V segment lost 3 bases, leaving 7 bases of the junction unmatched. Germline values: CDR1 MNHNS, CDR2 SASEGT. This CDR3 contains 17 residues. The CDR3 loop reads CASSERTGGAGTDTQYF. CDR3 DNA: TGTGCCAGCAGTGAGAGGACAGGGGGGGCTGGCACAGATACGCAGTATTTT.

The rearrangement links TRBV2 to TRBJ1-3, with D maybe TRBD1 (5 bases). Germline CDR1 SNHLY, CDR2 FYNNEI. This CDR3 is 16 amino acids long. V gave up 11 bases and J gave up 1 base, with 21 bases separating them. The CDR3 reads CAGSLASGMSGNTIYF. The CDR3 nucleotides read TGTGCCGGATCGTTAGCCTCAGGGATGTCTGGAAACACCATATATTTT. Combining the CDR3 with reference TRBV2 and TRBJ1-3 gives the whole variable domain EPEVTQTPSHQVTQMGQEVILRCVPISNHLYFYWYRQILGQKVEFLVSFYNNEISEKSEIFDDQFSVERPDGSNFTLKIRSTKLEDSAMYFCAGSLASGMSGNTIYFGEGSWLTVV.

The chain is built from TRBV18 and TRBJ1-2; 7 bases fit TRBD1. CDR3 length equals 14 residues. The trim removed 3 bases at V and 5 bases at J, leaving 6 bases unmatched. Germline V CDR1 and CDR2: KGHSH, LQKENI. The CDR3 spells CASSPTGKIYGYTF. CDR3 sequence (DNA): TGTGCCAGCTCACCGACAGGGAAGATTTATGGCTACACCTTC.

This chain joins TRBV5-6 and TRBJ1-6, with D maybe TRBD1 (5 bases). The CDR3 spans 14 residues. The germline V gene encodes CDR1 SGHDT and CDR2 YYEEEE. Trimming removed 1 base from V and 9 bases from J, with 11 bases in between. The CDR3 loop is CASSLRVRASPLHF. DNA of the CDR3: TGTGCCAGCAGCTTGCGGGTCAGGGCTTCACCCCTCCACTTT.

This chain joins TRBV4-2 and TRBJ1-3; no firm D call. Germline V gene lookup returns CDR1 LGHNA and CDR2 YNFKEQ. Trimming left V 1 base short and J 4 bases short, with 17 bases between. This CDR3 comprises 17 residues. The CDR3 nucleotides are TGTGCCAGCAGCCAAGCCGATTCTTCTTTGGGCGGAAACACCATATATTTT. Amino acids: CASSQADSSLGGNTIYF.

This clone was picked up one time. The V call is TRBV27, the J call TRBJ2-7, with 8 positions matching TRBD1. The CDR3 is 13 residues long. Losses at the gene ends were 8 bases for V and 1 base for J; bases not matched to a gene: 4. Germline assignment: CDR1 MNHEY and CDR2 SMNVEV (reference sequence). DNA of the CDR3: TGTGCCAGCGTGGGGACAGGTTCCTACGAGCAGTACTTC. Translating gives CASVGTGSYEQYF.

In this sample, this clone turned up a few times. The chain links TRBV27 to TRBJ2-1; 11 bases map to TRBD2. Germline loops: CDR1 MNHEY, CDR2 SMNVEV (reference sequence). The CDR3 totals 15 residues. With V trimmed by 5 bases and J by 6 bases, 6 bases remained unmatched. The CDR3 spells CASSPTSGRANEQFF. The CDR3 DNA reads TGTGCCAGCAGTCCAACTAGCGGGAGAGCCAATGAGCAGTTCTTC.

Written as DNA, the CDR3 is TGTGCCAGCAGTTACGGACAGGGAGGCTACGAGCAGTACGTC. It translates to CASSYGQGGYEQYV. The V and J genes are TRBV6-5 and TRBJ2-7; 8 bases fit TRBD1. This CDR3 comprises 14 residues. Germline loops: CDR1 MNHEY, CDR2 SVGAGI. The trim removed 2 bases at V and 3 bases at J, leaving 3 bases unmatched.

This clone was found once. The chain uses TRBV29-1 and TRBJ1-2; 8 bases are shared with TRBD1. V trimming: 3 bases; J trimming: 10 bases; junction bases outside the gene matches: 7. The CDR3 has 12 amino acids. CDR1 is SQVTM and CDR2 is ANQGSEA in the germline V gene. CDR3 nucleotides: TGCAGCGTTGAGGGGGACAGGCCCCACTACACCTTC. Translating it yields CSVEGDRPHYTF. Complete variable domain (other parts from reference TRBV29-1 and TRBJ1-2): SAVISQKPSRDICQRGTSLTIQCQVDSQVTMMFWYRQQPGQSLTLIATANQGSEATYESGFVIDKFPISRPNLTFSTLTVSNMSPEDSSIYLCSVEGDRPHYTFGSGTRLTVV.

This chain links TRBV5-4 with TRBJ2-3; D might be TRBD1 (6 bases). Germline CDR1 SGHNT, CDR2 YYREEE (reference sequence). There are 17 residues in the CDR3. Trimming pared 0 bases from V and 2 bases from J, leaving 16 bases between. The CDR3 DNA follows: TGTGCCAGCAGCTTGGGGGGAACTGGGGGCTTCACAGATACGCAGTATTTT. Residues: CASSLGGTGGFTDTQYF.